A selection of T cell receptor beta chains follows, all from one sample in a study of blood T cell repertoires in COVID-19. Only in-frame clones appear in the TCRdb table, and some are missing; sequencing was by immunoSEQ multiplex PCR. Of tens of thousands of clones listed, roughly four fifths are singletons. Source material: peripheral blood. Receptor source: a man aged 80 or over with acute or convalescent COVID-19. The CDR3 runs from the conserved cysteine through the conserved F or W. Each record gives: V gene, D gene, clone size, J gene, CDR3 protein, CDR3 DNA. D genes are given only for firm matches. Part of the rows lack a size; the others show once, few, many or a class for expanded clones.

>TRBV7-2|-|-|TRBJ1-2
CASSSTRDYGYTF
TGTGCCAGCAGCTCCACTAGAGATTATGGCTACACCTTC
>TRBV19|TRBD1|-|TRBJ2-4
CASSRDRGEENIQYF
TGTGCCAGTAGTCGGGACAGGGGAGAGGAGAACATTCAGTACTTC
>TRBV11-2|-|few|TRBJ1-2
CASSLVTGGYGYTF
TGTGCCAGCAGCTTAGTTACGGGAGGCTATGGCTACACCTTC
>TRBV9|-|once|TRBJ2-6
CASSVASSGANVLTF
TGTGCCAGCAGCGTAGCCAGCTCTGGGGCCAACGTCCTGACTTTC
>TRBV30|TRBD2|-|TRBJ2-7
CAWRIAGLYEQYF
TGTGCCTGGAGAATAGCGGGGCTCTACGAGCAGTACTTC
>TRBV11-2|-|-|TRBJ1-5
CASTLGQNQPQHF
TGTGCCAGCACCCTCGGACAAAATCAGCCCCAGCATTTT
>TRBV6-5|TRBD1|-|TRBJ1-1
CASNVNRGLNTEAFF
TGTGCCAGCAACGTAAACAGGGGACTGAACACTGAAGCTTTCTTT
>TRBV5-1|-|-|TRBJ2-2
CASRVGGLNTGELFF
TGCGCCAGCAGGGTAGGAGGGCTGAACACCGGGGAGCTGTTTTTT
>TRBV7-8|TRBD1|-|TRBJ2-5
CASSLNSRTGRGETQYF
TGTGCCAGCAGCTTAAACTCTCGGACAGGGCGGGGCGAGACCCAGTACTTC
>TRBV3-1/TRBV3-2|-|-|TRBJ2-7
CASSRDTRSYEQYF
TGTGCCAGCAGCCGGGACACGCGCTCCTACGAGCAGTACTTC
>TRBV18|TRBD1|-|TRBJ1-1
CASSQDREAFF
TGTGCCAGCTCGCAGGACAGGGAAGCTTTCTTT
>TRBV5-1|-|-|TRBJ2-7
CASSLDGAEQYF
TGCGCCAGCAGCTTGGATGGAGCCGAGCAGTACTTC
>TRBV3-1/TRBV3-2|-|-|TRBJ1-5
CASSQDRGGNQPQHF
TGTGCCAGCAGCCAAGACAGGGGTGGCAATCAGCCCCAGCATTTT
>TRBV5-4|-|-|TRBJ1-6
CASSSSPEVPLHF
TGTGCCAGCAGTTCGTCCCCTGAGGTACCCCTCCACTTT
>TRBV11-1|TRBD1|-|TRBJ2-3
CASSTRQGADTQYF
TGTGCCAGCAGCACTAGACAGGGGGCAGATACGCAGTATTTT
>TRBV10-3|-|-|TRBJ1-5
CAISETHRDPQHF
TGTGCCATCAGTGAGACCCACAGGGACCCCCAGCATTTT
>TRBV10-1|TRBD1|once|TRBJ1-5
CASTSGTGAYQPQHF
TGCGCCAGCACTTCCGGGACAGGGGCGTATCAGCCCCAGCATTTT
>TRBV6-5|-|-|TRBJ1-2
CASSPTYGGYTF
TGTGCCAGCAGTCCAACCTACGGGGGCTACACCTTC
>TRBV7-8|TRBD2|few|TRBJ2-1
CASSLGAGLAGENEQFF
TGTGCCAGCAGCTTAGGGGCAGGACTAGCGGGGGAAAATGAGCAGTTCTTC
>TRBV19|-|-|TRBJ2-3
CASSTGITGTDTQYF
TGTGCCAGTAGTACCGGGATTACCGGCACAGATACGCAGTATTTT
>TRBV7-9|TRBD2|-|TRBJ2-7
CASSALTGLAGGPFLQYF
TGTGCCAGCAGCGCCCTTACGGGGCTAGCGGGGGGGCCTTTCTTACAGTACTTC
>TRBV4-2|-|-|TRBJ2-7
CASSQEEFTNYEQYF
TGTGCCAGCAGCCAAGAAGAATTCACAAACTACGAGCAGTACTTC
>TRBV2|TRBD1|-|TRBJ1-5
CASTRQGLGNQPQHF
TGTGCCAGCACCCGACAGGGTCTGGGCAATCAGCCCCAGCATTTT
>TRBV5-8|-|once|TRBJ1-4
CASSPGGQSTNEKLFF
TGTGCCAGCAGCCCCGGCGGACAGTCAACTAATGAAAAACTGTTTTTT
>TRBV5-8|TRBD2|-|TRBJ2-5
CASSATSVETQYF
TGTGCCAGCAGCGCCACTAGCGTAGAGACCCAGTACTTC
>TRBV7-7|TRBD1|-|TRBJ1-1
CASSPLQGANTEAFF
TGTGCTAGCAGCCCTTTACAGGGGGCGAACACTGAAGCTTTCTTT
>TRBV3-1/TRBV3-2|TRBD2|-|TRBJ2-2
CASSQEGTSISGELFF
TGTGCCAGCAGCCAAGAGGGGACTAGCATTTCCGGGGAGCTGTTTTTT
>TRBV18|-|-|TRBJ1-2
CASSPPGRANYGYTF
TGTGCCAGCTCACCACCGGGGAGGGCTAACTATGGCTACACCTTC
>TRBV11-2|-|-|TRBJ1-2
CASSLADSGYGYTF
TGTGCCAGCAGCTTAGCAGACAGCGGGTATGGCTACACCTTC
>TRBV11-1|TRBD1|-|TRBJ2-7
CASSFLEGTGDEQYF
TGTGCCAGCAGCTTCCTCGAGGGGACAGGGGACGAGCAGTACTTC
>TRBV27|TRBD1|-|TRBJ1-2
CASRETGENYGYTF
TGTGCCAGCAGGGAGACAGGGGAGAATTATGGCTACACCTTC
>TRBV10-3|-|-|TRBJ1-1
CAISEGTPLEAFF
TGTGCCATCAGTGAGGGGACACCTCTTGAAGCTTTCTTT
>TRBV3-1/TRBV3-2|-|-|TRBJ2-5
CASSQDQGGQETQYF
TGTGCCAGCAGCCAAGATCAGGGGGGCCAAGAGACCCAGTACTTC
>TRBV5-4|-|-|TRBJ1-4
CASSRTDNEKLFF
TGTGCCAGCAGCCGGACAGACAATGAAAAACTGTTTTTT
>TRBV6-2/TRBV6-3|-|-|TRBJ2-5
CASSYKRAHQETQYF
TGTGCCAGCAGTTACAAGCGGGCGCACCAAGAGACCCAGTACTTC
>TRBV7-3|-|-|TRBJ2-1
CASSLLGNYNEQFF
TGTGCCAGCAGCTTATTGGGCAACTACAATGAGCAGTTCTTC
>TRBV7-9|-|-|TRBJ2-3
CASSLGLSTDTQYF
TGTGCCAGCAGCTTAGGACTTTCCACAGATACGCAGTATTTT
>TRBV11-2|-|-|TRBJ2-5
CASSLAGHQETQYF
TGTGCCAGCAGCTTAGCAGGGCACCAAGAGACCCAGTACTTC
>TRBV12-3/TRBV12-4|-|few|TRBJ1-1
CASNSGTLEEAFF
TGTGCCAGCAATTCCGGGACACTAGAAGAAGCTTTCTTT
>TRBV2|-|-|TRBJ2-3
CASSPPAVITDTQYF
TGTGCCAGCAGCCCCCCCGCGGTTATAACAGATACGCAGTATTTT
>TRBV6-5|-|-|TRBJ1-1
CASIYRSGSGEAFF
TGTGCCAGCATTTACCGCTCAGGGTCAGGTGAAGCTTTCTTT
>TRBV6-1|TRBD2|-|TRBJ2-3
CASSDFTGRGTDTQYF
TGTGCCAGCAGTGATTTCACGGGGAGGGGCACAGATACGCAGTATTTT
>TRBV6-5|-|-|TRBJ2-7
CAVRGTSYEQYF
TGTGCCGTCCGCGGGACCTCCTACGAGCAGTACTTC
>TRBV4-2|-|-|TRBJ1-2
CASSQGVDNYGYTF
TGTGCCAGCAGCCAAGGAGTAGACAATTATGGCTACACCTTC
>TRBV9|TRBD1|-|TRBJ2-2
CASSDRGANTGELFF
TGTGCCAGCAGCGACAGGGGCGCGAACACCGGGGAGCTGTTTTTT
>TRBV29-1|TRBD1|-|TRBJ1-2
CSVGQGDYGYTF
TGCAGCGTCGGACAGGGGGACTATGGCTACACCTTC
>TRBV18|-|once|TRBJ1-2
CASSPYEGEGYTF
TGTGCCAGCTCACCTTACGAGGGTGAGGGCTACACCTTC
>TRBV25-1|-|-|TRBJ1-4
CASSDSTNEKLFF
TGTGCCAGCAGTGACTCAACTAATGAAAAACTGTTTTTT
>TRBV29-1|TRBD1|-|TRBJ1-2
CSFRQGELGGYTF
TGCAGCTTTAGACAGGGAGAATTAGGAGGCTACACCTTC
>TRBV12-3/TRBV12-4|-|medium-sized|TRBJ1-2
CASSEAFYTF
TGTGCCAGCAGCGAGGCGTTCTACACCTTC
>TRBV6-5|-|-|TRBJ1-6
CASSSESGSPSPLHF
TGTGCCAGCAGTTCGGAATCCGGGAGCCCTTCACCCCTCCACTTT